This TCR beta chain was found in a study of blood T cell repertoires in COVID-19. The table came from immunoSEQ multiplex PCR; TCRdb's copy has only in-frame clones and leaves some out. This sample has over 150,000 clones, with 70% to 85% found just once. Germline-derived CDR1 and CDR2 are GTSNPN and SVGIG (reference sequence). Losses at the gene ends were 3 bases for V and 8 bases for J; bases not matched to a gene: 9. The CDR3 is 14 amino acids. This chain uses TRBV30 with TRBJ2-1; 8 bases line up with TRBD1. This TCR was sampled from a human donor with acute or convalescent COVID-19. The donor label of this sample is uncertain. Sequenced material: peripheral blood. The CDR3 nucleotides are TGTGCCTGGAGGAGACAGGGGCCGAGGGATGAGCAGTTCTTC. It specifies CAWRRQGPRDEQFF.